This record covers a single T cell receptor beta chain. No antigen is known for it. The junction departs from germline at one end; a sequencing error may be responsible. The input was approximately 500 ng total RNA; TCR beta cDNA was made from it with a constant-region primer. Employing slightly modified ARM-PCR, three nested multiplex PCR rounds were run, and these gave rise to the TCR beta libraries. Using its own MiXCR run on the multiplex PCR reads, TCRdb lists one record per CDR3 protein. The sample consists of 150,000 to 200,000 distinct CDR3 sequences, 65% of them appearing once. The sample belongs to a study of tumor-infiltrating lymphocytes in primary liver carcinoma. Unsorted whole blood supplied the blood RNA, and germline DNA was isolated too. About 4 milliliters of peripheral blood were drawn presurgically. General study findings and limits: Bulk unsorted samples prevented comparison of CD4+ and CD8+ repertoires.

The specimen sequenced was peripheral blood. The clonotype was recovered from a woman aged 55-70 years with primary liver carcinoma and hepatitis B virus infection.

The CDR3 nucleotides are TGTGCAAGCAGCCGGAGGGGAAACACCGGGGAGCGGTTTTTT. Translation: CASSRRGNTGERFF. V and J are TRBV11-2 and TRBJ2-2, with D possibly matching TRBD2 (6 bases). The CDR3 sequence is 14 residues long. In germline, CDR1 is SGHAT, CDR2 FQNNGV.